This is a list of T cell receptor beta chains from one sample in a study of cytomegalovirus exposure and HLA in healthy donors. Only in-frame clones appear in the TCRdb table, and some are missing; sequencing was by immunoSEQ multiplex PCR. Of roughly 160,000 clones in the sample, approximately 78% were seen once. Sequencing input: PBMCs. All receptors derive from a male donor in good health and CMV-seronegative. Both conserved end residues are trimmed from each CDR3. D genes are given only for firm matches. Clone sizes are given selectively: once, few, many, or a class where the clone is expanded.

d_call v_call clone_size cdr3_aa
. TRBV6-9 . ASSYYPRQLIPFPTQY
. TRBV30 once AWSVQVGRGDIQY
. TRBV15 . ATSRDALSNEQF
. TRBV7-3 . ASSLTGLGTEAF
. TRBV30 . AWSVPRSSYEQY
TRBD1 TRBV28 . ASSPFGTAFYEQY
TRBD1 TRBV7-7 . ASSLDRGHEQY
. TRBV29-1 . SVELGTQGETQY
. TRBV6-1 few ASRTPTVNYEQY
TRBD1 TRBV5-1 . ASKDRSTDTQY
. TRBV4-1 . ASSQGVASTDTQY
TRBD2 TRBV7-9 . ASSLVGGDTDTQY
TRBD1 TRBV19 . ASSRDSMNTEAF
TRBD2 TRBV2 . ASSGVAGDEETQY
. TRBV19 few ASSTKALGQGLGRNQPQH
TRBD2 TRBV5-8 . ASSLELAGGPKNGELF
. TRBV11-2 . ASSLGTEAYEQY
. TRBV28 once AGSDSSYEQY
. TRBV7-8 . ASSLVEGIPSMNTQY
. TRBV6-1 . ASSDFRVANTEAF
TRBD1 TRBV18 . ASSLTGGGNTEAF
. TRBV30 . AWSGGLLPQETQY
. TRBV29-1 . SVDEETQY
TRBD2 TRBV14 . ASSQVVVTSGNSYEQY
TRBD2 TRBV5-1 . ASSNRGGRQRSYNEQF
TRBD2 TRBV6-5 . ASSYGRELGEQY
TRBD1 TRBV9 . ASSGTGYSNQPQH
. TRBV28 once ASSFRGIGGELF
TRBD1 TRBV28 . ASSKTGQSYEQY
. TRBV7-2 . ASSLTGDYGYT
. TRBV10-3 . AISWTASSTDTQY
. TRBV28 . ASRPRQSYSNQPQH
. TRBV6-5 once ASRQQMNTEAF
TRBD2 TRBV4-2 . ASSQDLREGEGTGELF
. TRBV10-3 . AISGLGSADTQY
. TRBV11-2 . ASSFLERTYEQY
TRBD1 TRBV28 . ASSFRDRRLSGNQPQH
. TRBV12-2 . ASRYFPGLAALGYEQY
. TRBV6-6 few ASSYITGANVLT
. TRBV7-2 . ASSSRRAGTDTQY
TRBD2 TRBV7-6 . ASSKSLAGGQGDTQY
. TRBV4-3 . ASSQDYRQPYYEQY
. TRBV2 . ASRDRTNYEQY
TRBD2 TRBV7-9 . SSSLDLAGGPSVYNEQF
TRBD1 TRBV13 . ASSLRGGQGTYEQY
TRBD2 TRBV7-6 . ASSSRTSGRPGYNEQF
TRBD1 TRBV15 . ATSRDGAGTGEGYT
. TRBV5-1 . ASSGGQPPAYEQY
. TRBV28 . ASSLVGGVQETQY
. TRBV19 . ASSIGQNSNQPQH
. TRBV7-8 . ASSLARAGVRQPQH
TRBD2 TRBV27 . ASTRSATSGRETGELF
. TRBV5-1 . ASSLGTVTNEKLF
TRBD2 TRBV14 . ASSQLAGAYNEQF